This T cell receptor (beta chain) was recovered during a study of read filtering for tumor transcriptome and immune sequencing. The overall study: DNase treatment preceded whole-transcriptome library preparation. Per sample, TCR-region reads ranged about 4 to 11 million by IR-seq, roughly 85 to 1273 by RNA-seq.

The library was built from around 0.4 ug RNA with molecular barcoded adaptors for alpha/delta and beta/gamma chains. MiXCR, applied by TCRdb to the reads, yields one record per CDR3 protein. This sample has 45,000 to 55,000 distinct CDR3 sequences; approximately 18% occur once, and the top ten carry approximately 15%. This clonotype was counted ten times or more. The CDR3 sequence is 16 residues long. Trimming shortened V by 0 bases and J by 0 bases, and 12 bases separated the two germline ends. Germline-derived CDR1 and CDR2 are SGHRS and YFSETQ. The sequence came from a donor at least 40 years old with multiple myeloma. Sequences were obtained from a population of CD138-negative cells sorted from bone marrow. The gene calls are TRBV5-1 and TRBJ1-1, with a weak D call TRBD1 (6 bases). The CDR3 region has the DNA TGCGCCAGCAGCTTGGAAGTAGGGGGGCTGAACACTGAAGCTTTCTTT. This translates into CASSLEVGGLNTEAFF. The variable domain in full, with the rest retrieved from reference TRBV5-1 and TRBJ1-1, is KAGVTQTPRYLIKTRGQQVTLSCSPISGHRSVSWYQQTPGQGLQFLFEYFSETQRNKGNFPGRFSGRQFSNSRSEMNVSTLELGDSALYLCASSLEVGGLNTEAFFGQGTRLTVV.